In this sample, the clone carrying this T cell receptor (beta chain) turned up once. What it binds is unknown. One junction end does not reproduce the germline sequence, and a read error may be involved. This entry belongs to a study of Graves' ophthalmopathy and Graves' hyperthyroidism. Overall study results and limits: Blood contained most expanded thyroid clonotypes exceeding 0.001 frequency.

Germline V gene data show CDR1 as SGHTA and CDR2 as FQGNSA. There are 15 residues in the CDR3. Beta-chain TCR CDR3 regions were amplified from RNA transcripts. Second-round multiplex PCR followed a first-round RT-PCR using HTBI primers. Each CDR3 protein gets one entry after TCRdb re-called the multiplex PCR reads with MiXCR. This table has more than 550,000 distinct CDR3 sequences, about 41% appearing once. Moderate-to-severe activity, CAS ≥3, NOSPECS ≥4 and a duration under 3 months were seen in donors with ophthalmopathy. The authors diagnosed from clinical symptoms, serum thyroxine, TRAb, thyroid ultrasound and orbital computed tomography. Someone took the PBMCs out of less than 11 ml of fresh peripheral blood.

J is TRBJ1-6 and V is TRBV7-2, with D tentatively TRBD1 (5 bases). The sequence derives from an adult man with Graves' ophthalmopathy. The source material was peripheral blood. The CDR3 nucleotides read TGCGCCAGCAGCCAAAAGACAGCCTATAATTCACCCCTCCACTTT. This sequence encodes CASSQKTAYNSPLHF.